This TCR beta chain was captured in a study of blood T cell repertoires in COVID-19. Study overall: Acute and convalescent COVID-19 specimens originated in the United States, Italy and Spain.

The assay was immunoSEQ multiplex PCR, and TCRdb's table has in-frame clones only and misses some. The sample has about 18,000 clones, 88% seen once. Recovered status in Cohort 3 required two negative PCRs, clearance, or symptom resolution. The sample holds one count of this clone. Trimming pared 3 bases from V and 0 bases from J, leaving 5 bases between. The CDR3 runs to 13 residues. CDR1 and CDR2 from the germline V gene are SGHDN and FVKESK. Input material: PBMCs or T cells enriched from blood (not recorded which). This chain joins TRBV14 and TRBJ1-1; D gene ambiguous. This TCR was sampled from a woman under 40 who had recovered from COVID-19. The CDR3 DNA sequence: TGTGCCAGCAGCCAGGCCTTGAACACTGAAGCTTTCTTT. Its translation: CASSQALNTEAFF. Drawing the rest from reference TRBV14 and TRBJ1-1, the complete variable domain is EAGVTQFPSHSVIEKGQTVTLRCDPISGHDNLYWYRRVMGKEIKFLLHFVKESKQDESGMPNNRFLAERTGGTYSTLKVQPAELEDSGVYFCASSQALNTEAFFGQGTRLTVV.